This TCR beta chain is from a study of T cells in Graves' hyperthyroidism and ophthalmopathy. Broader study findings: The model predicted ophthalmopathy a median approximately six months before onset.

RNA transcripts provided the source from which TCR beta CDR3 regions were amplified. With the HTBI primer set, the TCR CDR3 went through a first round of RT-PCR. MiXCR was run by TCRdb on the multiplex PCR reads, yielding one entry per CDR3 protein. In the table there are a few hundred thousand distinct CDR3 sequences, 21% of which are singletons. Germline assignment: CDR1 SGHAT and CDR2 FQNNGV. The V end was cut by 0 bases, the J end by 3 bases, with 8 bases between. The CDR3 is 15 residues long. Diagnosing involved the use of clinical symptoms, serum thyroxine and TRAb, thyroid ultrasound and orbital computed tomography. Each 10 ml fresh peripheral blood draw supplied the PBMCs. This clonotype was counted at least ten times. Its cognate antigen is unknown.

The TCR originated in a woman aged 45-59 years with Graves' hyperthyroidism. The sequenced sample consisted of blood. This sequence joins TRBV11-2 and TRBJ2-2, with D unresolved. The chain's CDR3 is CASSLDLTHTGELFF. The CDR3 nucleotides are TGTGCCAGCAGCTTAGATCTGACACACACCGGGGAGCTGTTTTTT.